The 14 T cell receptor beta chains below were found in one sample sequenced in a study of T cell repertoires in cytomegalovirus infection. TCRdb re-called the reads with MiXCR, one entry per CDR3 protein. The table records under 350,000 distinct CDR3 sequences, about a tenth of them present only once. The sample comprised PBMCs. Source of these receptors: a human donor in good health (CMV status not recorded). Some clones in this sample may be carry-over from other donors' samples.

Ten or more counts support this clonotype. The chain combines TRBV7-2 with TRBJ2-3; 9 bases agree with TRBD2. J lost 6 bases, V lost 6 bases, and 10 bases had no gene match. Germline assignment: CDR1 SGHTA and CDR2 FQGNSA. The CDR3 is made up of 15 amino acids. CDR3 amino acids: CASRNLAGSADTQYF. CDR3 DNA sequence: TGTGCCAGCAGAAATCTAGCGGGGTCGGCGGATACGCAGTATTTT. Complete variable domain (other parts from reference TRBV7-2 and TRBJ2-3): GAGVSQSPSNKVTEKGKDVELRCDPISGHTALYWYRQSLGQGLEFLIYFQGNSAPDKSGLPSDRFSAERTGGSVSTLTIQRTQQEDSAVYLCASRNLAGSADTQYFGPGTRLTVL.

This clonotype was observed many times. The CDR3 coding sequence is TGTGCCAGCTCCAACGGGGGCTCCTACAATGAGCAGTTCTTC. It codes for CASSNGGSYNEQFF. The J gene is TRBJ2-1, the V gene TRBV28; tentatively, D is TRBD2 (6 bases). V shed 8 bases and J shed 0 bases, with 11 bases lying between them. Germline V gene sequence: CDR1 MDHEN, CDR2 SYDVKM. The CDR3 spans 14 residues.

This clonotype was counted ten times or more. The gene calls are TRBV7-2 and TRBJ1-1; maybe TRBD1 (6 bases). V lost 0 bases and J 4 bases, leaving 15 bases between the germline ends. The CDR3 runs 16 residues. From germline, CDR1 is SGHTA and CDR2 FQGNSA. The CDR3 DNA reads as TGTGCCAGCAGCTTAGCGTCGGGGGGCGGTCGCACTGAAGCTTTCTTT. Translated: CASSLASGGGRTEAFF.

This clonotype was observed many times. The chain couples TRBV12-3 or TRBV12-4 to TRBJ1-5; D is uncertain. The CDR3 sequence is 14 residues long. With 6 bases removed from V and 2 bases from J, the gap between germline ends came to 11 bases. CDR3 sequence reads: CASSQTSGNQPQHF. The CDR3 DNA reads TGTGCCAGCAGCCAGACCTCTGGCAATCAGCCCCAGCATTTT.

This clonotype was seen many times. This chain joins TRBV28 and TRBJ1-1, with a possible D match to TRBD1 (5 bases). The CDR3 has 16 residues. V was clipped by 3 bases and J by 6 bases, with 20 bases between them. Germline CDR1 reads MDHEN; CDR2 reads SYDVKM. The CDR3 nucleotides read TGTGCCAGCAGTTTTATGGCAACATTAGCGGGGGCTGAAGCTTTCTTT. It encodes CASSFMATLAGAEAFF.

This clonotype was observed at least ten times. This CDR3 is CASSNRDRGRNEQFF. As DNA, the CDR3 is TGTGCCAGCAGCAACCGGGACAGGGGGCGCAATGAGCAGTTCTTC. The rearrangement joins TRBV7-9 to TRBJ2-1; 12 nucleotides agree with TRBD1. The CDR3 covers 15 residues. Trimming removed 5 bases from V and 6 bases from J; junction bases left unmatched: 5. Germline V gene data show CDR1 as SEHNR and CDR2 as FQNEAQ (reference sequence).

J is TRBJ2-3 and V is TRBV20-1; D possibly corresponds to TRBD1 (6 bases). CDR1 and CDR2 (germline): DFQATT, SNEGSKA (reference sequence). The CDR3 sequence is 15 residues long. The V gene lost 6 bases and the J gene lost 2 bases, with 18 bases spanning the gap. The CDR3 nucleotides read TGCAGTGCACCTACCGACAGGTCATTCACAGATACGCAGTATTTT. Translated: CSAPTDRSFTDTQYF.

On this clonotype itself: This may be a read error: a much more frequent sequence differs by one nucleotide. This chain joins TRBV5-6 and TRBJ1-6; no clear D. This CDR3 has 16 residues. CDR1 is SGHDT and CDR2 is YYEEEE in the germline V gene. CDR3 region: CASSFFSRFGDSPLYF. DNA of the CDR3: TGTGCCAGCAGTTTTTTCTCCCGGTTTGGGGATTCACCCCTCTACTTT.

As concerns this clonotype: A clone one base away is much larger, so this may be a read error. The CDR3 does not close with the conserved phenylalanine or tryptophan, likely indicating a read error. This rearrangement joins TRBV19 to TRBJ1-6; possibly TRBD1 for D (5 bases). V shed 5 bases and J shed 0 bases, with 14 bases lying between them. Germline V gene sequence: CDR1 LNHDA, CDR2 SQIVND (reference sequence). This CDR3 is built from 17 residues. CDR3 region: CASSSAGVSSYNSPLHL. In DNA form, the CDR3 reads TGTGCCAGTAGTTCCGCGGGGGTTAGCTCCTATAATTCACCCCTCCACCTT.

This clonotype was found many times. The CDR3: CASSSGPGNTIYF. DNA of the CDR3: TGTGCCAGCAGCTCAGGCCCTGGAAACACCATATATTTT. V is TRBV7-8 and J is TRBJ1-3; D ambiguous. This CDR3 has 13 amino acids. The V gene's germline CDR1 is SGHVS and CDR2 FQNEAQ. Trimming cost V 4 bases and J 2 bases, with 6 bases left between them.

This CDR3 is CSVVQAASPFF. CDR3 nucleotides: TGCAGCGTTGTTCAGGCAGCTTCTCCGTTCTTC. The chain employs TRBV29-1 and TRBJ2-1, with D unresolved. V was cut by 4 bases and J by 15 bases, with 16 bases left in between. CDR3 length equals 11 residues. Germline loops: CDR1 SQVTM, CDR2 ANQGSEA.

In this sample, this clonotype turned up once. The chain links TRBV7-9 to TRBJ2-7, with D perhaps TRBD2 (6 bases). V shed 7 bases and J shed 3 bases, with 19 bases lying between them. The CDR3 totals 15 residues. Germline CDR1 is SEHNR and CDR2 is FQNEAQ (reference sequence). The CDR3 loop is CASNSGHGTFYEQYV. The CDR3 nucleotides read TGTGCCAGCAACTCAGGACATGGGACTTTCTACGAGCAGTACGTC.

The V call is TRBV10-3, the J call TRBJ2-6; 12 nucleotides agree with TRBD2. Looked up from germline, CDR1 is ENHRY and CDR2 is SYGVKD. There are 19 residues in the CDR3. Trimming at V came to 6 bases and at J to 0 bases, leaving 9 bases not matched to a gene. The chain's CDR3 is CAISRTSGESFSGANVLTF. In DNA, the CDR3 is TGTGCCATCAGCCGGACTAGCGGGGAGTCCTTCTCTGGGGCCAACGTCCTGACTTTC.

This clonotype has a handful of counts. The chain recombines TRBV9 with TRBJ1-2; 9 bases map to TRBD1. V was pared by 2 bases and J by 2 bases, with 1 base of the junction left unmatched. CDR3 length equals 14 residues. From germline, CDR1 is SGDLS and CDR2 YYNGEE. The CDR3 sequence is CASSVGTGNYGYTF. The CDR3 DNA is TGTGCCAGCAGCGTTGGGACAGGGAACTATGGCTACACCTTC.